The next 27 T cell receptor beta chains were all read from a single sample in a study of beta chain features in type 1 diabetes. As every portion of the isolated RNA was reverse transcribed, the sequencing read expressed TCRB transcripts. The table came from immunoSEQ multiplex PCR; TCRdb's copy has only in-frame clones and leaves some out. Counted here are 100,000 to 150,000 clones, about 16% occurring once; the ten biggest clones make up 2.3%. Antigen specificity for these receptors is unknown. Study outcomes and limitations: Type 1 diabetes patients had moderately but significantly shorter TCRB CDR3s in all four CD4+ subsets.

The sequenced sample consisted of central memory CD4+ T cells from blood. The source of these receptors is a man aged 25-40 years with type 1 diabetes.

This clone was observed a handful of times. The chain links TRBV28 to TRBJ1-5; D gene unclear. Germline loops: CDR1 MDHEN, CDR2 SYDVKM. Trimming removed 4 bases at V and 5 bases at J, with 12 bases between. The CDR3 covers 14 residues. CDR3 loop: CASSSGTTHQPQHF. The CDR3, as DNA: TGTGCCAGCAGTTCGGGCACCACTCATCAGCCCCAGCATTTT.

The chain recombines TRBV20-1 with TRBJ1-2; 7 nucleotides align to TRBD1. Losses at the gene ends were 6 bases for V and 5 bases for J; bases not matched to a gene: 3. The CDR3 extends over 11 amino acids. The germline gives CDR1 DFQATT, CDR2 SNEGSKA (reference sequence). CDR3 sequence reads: CSAGGGYGYTF. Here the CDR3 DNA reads TGCAGTGCAGGGGGCGGGTATGGCTACACCTTC.

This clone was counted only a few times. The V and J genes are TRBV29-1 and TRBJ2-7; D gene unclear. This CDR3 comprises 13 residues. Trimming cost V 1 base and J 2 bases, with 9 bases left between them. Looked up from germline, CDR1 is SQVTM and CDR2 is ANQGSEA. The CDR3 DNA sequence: TGCAGCGTTGAAGTGACCGCGACCTACGAGCAGTACTTC. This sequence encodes CSVEVTATYEQYF.

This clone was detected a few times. CDR3 region: CSGGQQGAYEQYF. The CDR3 DNA is TGCAGCGGAGGCCAACAGGGAGCCTACGAGCAGTACTTC. V and J are TRBV29-1 and TRBJ2-5; D might be TRBD1 (6 bases). The last part of the DNA fits TRBJ2-7 better; the J call may be wrong. This CDR3 spans 13 amino acids. Germline V gene data show CDR1 as SQVTM and CDR2 as ANQGSEA.

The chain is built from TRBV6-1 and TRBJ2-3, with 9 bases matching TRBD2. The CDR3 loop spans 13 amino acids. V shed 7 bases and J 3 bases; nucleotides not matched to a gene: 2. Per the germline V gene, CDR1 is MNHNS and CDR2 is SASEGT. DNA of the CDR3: TGTGCCAGCAAGGCGGGGGGGACAGATACGCAGTATTTT. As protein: CASKAGGTDTQYF.

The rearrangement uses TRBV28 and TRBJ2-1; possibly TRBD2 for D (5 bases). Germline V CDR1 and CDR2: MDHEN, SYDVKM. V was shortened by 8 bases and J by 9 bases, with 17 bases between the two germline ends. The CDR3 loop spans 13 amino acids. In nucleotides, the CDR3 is TGTGCCAGCGGTTCAACTCAACGGGGTGAGCAGTTCTTC. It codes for CASGSTQRGEQFF.

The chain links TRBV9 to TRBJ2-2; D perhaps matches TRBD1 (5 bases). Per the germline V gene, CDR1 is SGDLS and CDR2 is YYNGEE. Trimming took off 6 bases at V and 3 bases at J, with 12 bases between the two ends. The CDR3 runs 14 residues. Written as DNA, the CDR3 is TGTGCCAGCAACCCAGACAGTTACACCGGGGAGCTGTTTTTT. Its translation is CASNPDSYTGELFF. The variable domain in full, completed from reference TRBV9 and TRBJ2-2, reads DSGVTQTPKHLITATGQRVTLRCSPRSGDLSVYWYQQSLDQGLQFLIQYYNGEERAKGNILERFSAQQFPDLHSELNLSSLELGDSALYFCASNPDSYTGELFFGEGSRLTVL.

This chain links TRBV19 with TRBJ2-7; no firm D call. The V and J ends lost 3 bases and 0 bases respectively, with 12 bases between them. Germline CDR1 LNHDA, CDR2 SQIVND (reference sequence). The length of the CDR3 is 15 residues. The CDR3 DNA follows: TGTGCCAGTAGTATGATATTCCGGAGCTCCTACGAGCAGTACTTC. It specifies CASSMIFRSSYEQYF.

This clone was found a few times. CDR3 nucleotide sequence: TGTGCCATCAGTGAGGTTTCGGGACAGGGAGGAAGTGAGCAGTACTTC. Its protein product is CAISEVSGQGGSEQYF. The chain combines TRBV10-3 with TRBJ2-7; 9 bases fit TRBD1. CDR3 length equals 16 residues. V lost 2 bases, J lost 7 bases, and 12 bases stayed unmatched. The germline V gene has CDR1 ENHRY and CDR2 SYGVKD.

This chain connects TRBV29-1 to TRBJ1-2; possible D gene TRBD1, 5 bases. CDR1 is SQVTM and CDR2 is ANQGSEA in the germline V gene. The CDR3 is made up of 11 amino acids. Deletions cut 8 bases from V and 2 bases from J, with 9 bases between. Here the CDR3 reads CSLRDNYGYTF. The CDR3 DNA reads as TGCAGCCTTAGGGACAACTATGGCTACACCTTC.

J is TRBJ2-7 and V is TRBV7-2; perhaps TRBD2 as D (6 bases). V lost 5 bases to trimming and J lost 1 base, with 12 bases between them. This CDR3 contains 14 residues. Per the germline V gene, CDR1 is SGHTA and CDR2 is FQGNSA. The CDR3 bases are TGTGCCAGCAGCCGCGTTAGCGGATCCTACGAGCAGTACTTC. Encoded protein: CASSRVSGSYEQYF.

In DNA, the CDR3 is TGTGCCAGCAGCTTTCCCGTAGCCAAAAACATTCAGTACTTC. Protein product: CASSFPVAKNIQYF. This chain joins TRBV11-2 and TRBJ2-4; D remains ambiguous. Trimming took off 3 bases at V and 0 bases at J, with 6 bases between the two ends. The CDR3 runs 14 residues. Germline V CDR1 and CDR2: SGHAT, FQNNGV.

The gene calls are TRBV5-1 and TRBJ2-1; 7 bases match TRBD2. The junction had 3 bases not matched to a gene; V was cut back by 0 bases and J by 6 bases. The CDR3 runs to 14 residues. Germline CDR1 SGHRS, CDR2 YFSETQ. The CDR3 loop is CASSLVRTSNEQFF. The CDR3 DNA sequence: TGCGCCAGCAGCTTGGTCAGGACTAGCAATGAGCAGTTCTTC.

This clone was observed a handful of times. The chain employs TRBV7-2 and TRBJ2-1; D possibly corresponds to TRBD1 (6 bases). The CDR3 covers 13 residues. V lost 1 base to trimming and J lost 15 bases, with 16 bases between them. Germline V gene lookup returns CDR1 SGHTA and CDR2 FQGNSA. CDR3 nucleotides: TGTGCCAGCAGCTTAGTCCCGGGACAAGTAGGGTTCTTC. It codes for CASSLVPGQVGFF.

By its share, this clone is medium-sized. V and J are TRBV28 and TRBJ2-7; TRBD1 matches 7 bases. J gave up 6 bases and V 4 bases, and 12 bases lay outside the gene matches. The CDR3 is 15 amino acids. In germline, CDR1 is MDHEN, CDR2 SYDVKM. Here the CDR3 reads CASSSYDRASAEQYF. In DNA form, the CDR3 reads TGTGCCAGCAGTTCATACGACAGGGCTTCGGCCGAGCAGTACTTC.

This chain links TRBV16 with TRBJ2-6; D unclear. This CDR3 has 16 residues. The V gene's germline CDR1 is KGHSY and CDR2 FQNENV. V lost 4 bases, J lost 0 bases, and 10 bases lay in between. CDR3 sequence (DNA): TGTGCCAGCAGCCCCCGGCGTCGCTCTGGGGCCAACGTCCTGACTTTC. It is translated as CASSPRRRSGANVLTF.

CDR3 sequence (DNA): TGTGCCAGCTCCCCGGACTCTTCCAATGAGCAGTTCTTC. Its translation: CASSPDSSNEQFF. This chain connects TRBV18 to TRBJ2-1; tentative D call: TRBD2 (5 bases). Germline CDR1 and CDR2: KGHSH and LQKENI. The V and J ends lost 6 bases and 6 bases respectively, with 12 bases between them. The CDR3 has 13 residues.

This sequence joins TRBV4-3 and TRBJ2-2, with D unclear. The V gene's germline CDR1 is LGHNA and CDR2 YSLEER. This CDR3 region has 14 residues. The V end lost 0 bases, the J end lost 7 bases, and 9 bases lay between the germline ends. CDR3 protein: CASSQEYPIGELFF. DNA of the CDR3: TGCGCCAGCAGCCAAGAATACCCGATCGGGGAGCTGTTTTTT.

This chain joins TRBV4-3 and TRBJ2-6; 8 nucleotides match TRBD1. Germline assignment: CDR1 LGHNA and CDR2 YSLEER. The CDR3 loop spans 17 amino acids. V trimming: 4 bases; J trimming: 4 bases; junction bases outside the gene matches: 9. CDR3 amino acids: CASSRNPQGVGANVLTF. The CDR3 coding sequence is TGCGCCAGCAGCCGCAATCCACAGGGGGTAGGGGCCAACGTCCTGACTTTC.

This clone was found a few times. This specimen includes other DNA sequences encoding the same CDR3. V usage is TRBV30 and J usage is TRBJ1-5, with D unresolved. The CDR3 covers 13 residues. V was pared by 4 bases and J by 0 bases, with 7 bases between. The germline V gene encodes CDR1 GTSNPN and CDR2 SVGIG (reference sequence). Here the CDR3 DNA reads TGTGCCTGGACGGGGAATAGCAATCAGCCCCAGCATTTT. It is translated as CAWTGNSNQPQHF.

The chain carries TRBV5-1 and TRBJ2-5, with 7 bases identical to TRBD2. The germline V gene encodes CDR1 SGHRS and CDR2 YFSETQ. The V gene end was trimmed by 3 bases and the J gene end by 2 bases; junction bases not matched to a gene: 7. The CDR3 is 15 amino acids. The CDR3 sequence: CASSSSGGWQETQYF. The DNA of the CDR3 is TGCGCCAGCAGCTCCTCGGGAGGCTGGCAAGAGACCCAGTACTTC.

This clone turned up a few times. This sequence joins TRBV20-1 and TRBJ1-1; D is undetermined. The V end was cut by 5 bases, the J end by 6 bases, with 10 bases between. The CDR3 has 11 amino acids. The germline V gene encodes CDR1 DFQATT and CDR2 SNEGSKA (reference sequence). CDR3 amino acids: CSAPGRAEAFF. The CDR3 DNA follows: TGCAGTGCTCCAGGTAGGGCTGAAGCTTTCTTT.

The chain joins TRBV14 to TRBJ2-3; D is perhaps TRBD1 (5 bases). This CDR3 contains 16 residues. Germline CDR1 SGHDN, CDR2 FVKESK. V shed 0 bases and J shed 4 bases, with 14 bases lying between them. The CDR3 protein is CASSQDWGRLADTQYF. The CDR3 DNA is TGTGCCAGCAGCCAAGATTGGGGCAGGTTGGCAGATACGCAGTATTTT.

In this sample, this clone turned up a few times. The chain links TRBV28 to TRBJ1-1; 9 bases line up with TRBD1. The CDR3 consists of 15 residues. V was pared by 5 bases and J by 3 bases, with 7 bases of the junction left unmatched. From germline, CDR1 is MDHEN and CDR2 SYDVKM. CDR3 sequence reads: CASSLPGQGDTEAFF. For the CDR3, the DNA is TGTGCCAGCAGTCTACCGGGACAGGGAGACACTGAAGCTTTCTTT.

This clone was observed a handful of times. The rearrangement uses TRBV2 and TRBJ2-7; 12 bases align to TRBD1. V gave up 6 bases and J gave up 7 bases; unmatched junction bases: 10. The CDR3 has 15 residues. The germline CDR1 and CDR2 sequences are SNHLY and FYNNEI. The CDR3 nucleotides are TGTGCCAGCAGCGAAACGGGACAGGGGGCTGGAGAGCAGTACTTC. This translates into CASSETGQGAGEQYF. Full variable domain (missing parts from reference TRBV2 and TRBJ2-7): EPEVTQTPSHQVTQMGQEVILRCVPISNHLYFYWYRQILGQKVEFLVSFYNNEISEKSEIFDDQFSVERPDGSNFTLKIRSTKLEDSAMYFCASSETGQGAGEQYFGPGTRLTVT.

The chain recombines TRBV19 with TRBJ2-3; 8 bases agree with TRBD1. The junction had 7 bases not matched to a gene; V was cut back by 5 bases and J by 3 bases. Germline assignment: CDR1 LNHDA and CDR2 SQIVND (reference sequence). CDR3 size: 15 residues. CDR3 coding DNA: TGTGCCAGTAGTTCCGACAGGGGATTGACAGATACGCAGTATTTT. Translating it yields CASSSDRGLTDTQYF.

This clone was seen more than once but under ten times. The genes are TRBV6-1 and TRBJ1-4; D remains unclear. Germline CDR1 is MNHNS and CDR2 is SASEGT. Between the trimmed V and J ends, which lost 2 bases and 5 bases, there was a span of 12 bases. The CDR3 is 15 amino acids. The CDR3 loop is CASSERLGGNEKLFF. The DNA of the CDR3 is TGTGCCAGCAGTGAACGTCTGGGAGGGAATGAAAAACTGTTTTTT.